This T cell receptor beta chain was identified in a study of blood T cell repertoires in COVID-19. Germline loops: CDR1 KGHDR, CDR2 SFDVKD. The CDR3 loop spans 13 amino acids. V lost 9 bases, J lost 3 bases, and 10 bases lay in between. Authors' methods: Amplification with reference gene primers provided the estimates of nucleated cell counts. TCRdb's copy holds only in-frame clones and misses some; the assay was immunoSEQ multiplex PCR. The D gene and trimming were derived from the DNA, and the V and J assignments and clone size from that table. The sample has 55,000 to 65,000 clones; 75% to 90% are singletons.

This clonotype was sampled from a woman in her sixties or seventies with COVID-19, enrolled during active disease. What was sequenced was peripheral blood. V is TRBV24-1 and J is TRBJ2-2, with TRBD2 as a possible D gene (6 bases). CDR3 amino acids: CATEAGYTGELFF. The CDR3 DNA is TGTGCCACCGAGGCGGGGTACACCGGGGAGCTGTTTTTT.